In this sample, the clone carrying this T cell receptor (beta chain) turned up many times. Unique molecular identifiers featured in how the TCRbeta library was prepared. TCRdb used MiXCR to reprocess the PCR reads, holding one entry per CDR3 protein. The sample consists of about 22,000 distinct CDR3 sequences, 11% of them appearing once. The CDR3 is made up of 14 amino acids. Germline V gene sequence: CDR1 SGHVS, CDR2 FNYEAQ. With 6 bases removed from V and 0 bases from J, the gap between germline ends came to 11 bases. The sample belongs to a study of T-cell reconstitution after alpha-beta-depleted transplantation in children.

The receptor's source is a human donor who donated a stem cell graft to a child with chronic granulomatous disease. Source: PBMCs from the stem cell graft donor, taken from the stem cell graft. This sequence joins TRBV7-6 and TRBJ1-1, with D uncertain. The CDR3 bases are TGTGCCAGCAGTTCCCCCAACATGAACACTGAAGCTTTCTTT. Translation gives CASSSPNMNTEAFF.